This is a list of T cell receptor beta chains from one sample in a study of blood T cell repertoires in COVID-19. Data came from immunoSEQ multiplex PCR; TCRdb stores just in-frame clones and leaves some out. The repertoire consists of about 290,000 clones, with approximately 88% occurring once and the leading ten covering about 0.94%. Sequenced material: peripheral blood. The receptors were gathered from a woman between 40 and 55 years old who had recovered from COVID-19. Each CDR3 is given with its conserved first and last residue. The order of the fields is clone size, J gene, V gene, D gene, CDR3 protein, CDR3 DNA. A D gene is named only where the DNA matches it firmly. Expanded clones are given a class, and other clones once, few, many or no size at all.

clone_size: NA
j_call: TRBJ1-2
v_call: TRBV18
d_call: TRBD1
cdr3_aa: CASSRQGYGYTF
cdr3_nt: TGTGCCAGCTCACGACAGGGCTATGGCTACACCTTC

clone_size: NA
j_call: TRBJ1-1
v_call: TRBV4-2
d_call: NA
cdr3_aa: CASSQGGPNTEAFF
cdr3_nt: TGTGCCAGCAGCCAAGGTGGCCCGAACACTGAAGCTTTCTTT

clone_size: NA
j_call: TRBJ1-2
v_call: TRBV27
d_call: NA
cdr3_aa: CASSPVGQIYGYTF
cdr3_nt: TGTGCCAGCAGCCCAGTAGGACAGATCTATGGCTACACCTTC

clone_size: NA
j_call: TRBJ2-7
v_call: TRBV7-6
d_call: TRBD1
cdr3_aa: CASSLGTGGGNEQYF
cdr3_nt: TGTGCCAGCAGCTTAGGAACAGGGGGCGGGAACGAGCAGTACTTC

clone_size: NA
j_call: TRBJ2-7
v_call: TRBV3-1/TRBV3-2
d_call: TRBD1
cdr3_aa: CASSRQGADYEQYF
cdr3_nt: TGTGCCAGCAGCCGACAGGGGGCAGACTACGAGCAGTACTTC

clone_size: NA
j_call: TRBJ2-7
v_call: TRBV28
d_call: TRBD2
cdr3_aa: CASSLTTSGSYEQYF
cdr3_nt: TGTGCCAGCAGTCTCACGACTAGCGGGTCCTACGAGCAGTACTTC

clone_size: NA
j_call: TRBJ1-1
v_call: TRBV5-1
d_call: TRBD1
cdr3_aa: CASSFRTGGLTEAFF
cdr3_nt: TGCGCCAGCAGCTTTAGGACAGGGGGCTTGACTGAAGCTTTCTTT

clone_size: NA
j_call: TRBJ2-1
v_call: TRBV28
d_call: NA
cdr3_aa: CASSLLARYNEQFF
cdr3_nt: TGTGCCAGCAGTTTACTAGCCAGATACAATGAGCAGTTCTTC

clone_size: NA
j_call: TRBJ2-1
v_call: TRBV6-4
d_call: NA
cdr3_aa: CASSQSLLSSYNEQFF
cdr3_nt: TGTGCCAGCAGCCAAAGTCTATTAAGCTCCTACAATGAGCAGTTCTTC

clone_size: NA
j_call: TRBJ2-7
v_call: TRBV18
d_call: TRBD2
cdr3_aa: CASSPPPGRHEQYF
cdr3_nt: TGTGCCAGCTCACCACCACCCGGGAGGCACGAGCAGTACTTC

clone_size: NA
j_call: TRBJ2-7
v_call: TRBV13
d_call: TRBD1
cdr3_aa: CASSSRDSYYEQYF
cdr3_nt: TGTGCCAGCAGCTCCCGGGACAGTTACTACGAGCAGTACTTC

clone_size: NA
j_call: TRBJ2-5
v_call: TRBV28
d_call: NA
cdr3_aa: CASRQHRGAQGETQYF
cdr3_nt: TGTGCCAGCAGACAACATAGGGGTGCTCAGGGAGAGACCCAGTACTTC

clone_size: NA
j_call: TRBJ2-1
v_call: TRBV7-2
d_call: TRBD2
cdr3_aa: CASSLAAGALHEQFF
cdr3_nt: TGTGCCAGCAGCTTAGCGGCGGGAGCGCTCCATGAGCAGTTCTTC

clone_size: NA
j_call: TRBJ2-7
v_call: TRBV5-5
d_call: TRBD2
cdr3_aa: CASSLGLAETYEQYF
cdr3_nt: TGTGCCAGCAGCTTGGGACTAGCGGAGACCTACGAGCAGTACTTC

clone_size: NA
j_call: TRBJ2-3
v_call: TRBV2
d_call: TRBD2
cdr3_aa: CASSDGSGRSTDTQYF
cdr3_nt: TGTGCCAGCAGTGATGGTAGCGGGAGGAGCACAGATACGCAGTATTTT

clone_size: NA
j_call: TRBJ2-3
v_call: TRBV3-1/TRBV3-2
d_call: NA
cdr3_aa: CASSQEGRADTQYF
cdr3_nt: TGTGCCAGCAGCCAAGAAGGGCGGGCAGATACGCAGTATTTT

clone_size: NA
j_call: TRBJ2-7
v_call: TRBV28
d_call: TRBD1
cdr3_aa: CASSPGTGENYEQYF
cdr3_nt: TGTGCCAGCAGTCCCGGGACAGGGGAAAACTACGAGCAGTACTTC

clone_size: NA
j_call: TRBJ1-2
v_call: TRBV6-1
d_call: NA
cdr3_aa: CASSEGFGQPSVGYTF
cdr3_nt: TGTGCCAGCAGTGAGGGCTTCGGACAGCCGTCGGTTGGCTACACCTTC

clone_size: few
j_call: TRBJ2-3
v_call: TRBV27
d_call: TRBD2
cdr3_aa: CASSPLAGVGTDTQYF
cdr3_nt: TGTGCCAGCAGTCCCCTAGCGGGAGTGGGCACAGATACGCAGTATTTT

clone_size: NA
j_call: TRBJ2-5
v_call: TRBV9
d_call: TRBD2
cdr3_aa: CASSPRVGLAGVSQETQYF
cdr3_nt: TGTGCCAGCAGCCCCCGAGTCGGCCTAGCGGGAGTAAGTCAAGAGACCCAGTACTTC

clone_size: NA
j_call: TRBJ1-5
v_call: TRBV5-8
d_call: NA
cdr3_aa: CASSLSGADNQHF
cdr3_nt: TGTGCCAGCAGCTTGTCAGGGGCCGACAACCAGCATTTT

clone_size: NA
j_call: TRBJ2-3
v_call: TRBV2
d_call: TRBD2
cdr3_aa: CASLSWGLAGATDTQYF
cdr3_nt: TGTGCCAGCCTCTCGTGGGGACTAGCGGGGGCCACAGATACGCAGTATTTT

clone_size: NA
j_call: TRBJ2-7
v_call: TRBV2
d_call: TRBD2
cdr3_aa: CASIERLAGGSYEQYF
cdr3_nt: TGTGCCAGCATCGAACGTCTAGCGGGAGGGTCCTACGAGCAGTACTTC

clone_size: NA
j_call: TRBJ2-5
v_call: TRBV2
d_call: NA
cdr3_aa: CASRNRQAQETQYF
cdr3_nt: TGTGCCAGCCGGAACCGACAGGCTCAAGAGACCCAGTACTTC

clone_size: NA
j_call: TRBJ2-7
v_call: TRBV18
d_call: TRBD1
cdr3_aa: CASSPGTAYEQYF
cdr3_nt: TGTGCCAGCTCACCTGGGACAGCCTACGAGCAGTACTTC

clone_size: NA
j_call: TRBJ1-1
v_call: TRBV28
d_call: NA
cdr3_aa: CATEKAGAPEAFF
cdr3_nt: TGTGCCACCGAGAAAGCAGGGGCCCCAGAAGCTTTCTTT

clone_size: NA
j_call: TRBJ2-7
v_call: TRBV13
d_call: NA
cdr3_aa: CASSLGGQGSYEQYF
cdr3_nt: TGTGCCAGCAGCTTAGGGGGACAAGGTTCCTACGAGCAGTACTTC

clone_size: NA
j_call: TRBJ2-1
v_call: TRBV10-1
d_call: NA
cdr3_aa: CASSEKASSNEQFF
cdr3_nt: TGCGCCAGCAGTGAGAAAGCTAGTTCTAATGAGCAGTTCTTC

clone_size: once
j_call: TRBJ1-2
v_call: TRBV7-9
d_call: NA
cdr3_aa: CASSLVPGPGYTF
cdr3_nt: TGTGCCAGCAGCTTAGTTCCAGGGCCTGGCTACACCTTC

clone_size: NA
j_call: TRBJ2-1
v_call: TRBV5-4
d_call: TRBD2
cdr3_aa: CASSETSEPYNEQFF
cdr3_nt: TGTGCCAGCAGCGAAACTAGCGAGCCATACAATGAGCAGTTCTTC

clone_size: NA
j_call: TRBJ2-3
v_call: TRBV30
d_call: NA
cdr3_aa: CAWSPKKPPGWTDTQYF
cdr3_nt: TGTGCCTGGAGTCCAAAAAAACCCCCCGGTTGGACAGATACGCAGTATTTT

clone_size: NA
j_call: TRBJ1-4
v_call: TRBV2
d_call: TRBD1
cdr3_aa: CASSEQGATNEKLFF
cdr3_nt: TGTGCCAGCAGTGAACAGGGGGCAACTAATGAAAAACTGTTTTTT

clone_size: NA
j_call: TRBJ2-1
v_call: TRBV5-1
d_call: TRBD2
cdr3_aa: CASSFGLARDNEQFF
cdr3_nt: TGCGCCAGCAGCTTTGGACTAGCGAGAGACAATGAGCAGTTCTTC

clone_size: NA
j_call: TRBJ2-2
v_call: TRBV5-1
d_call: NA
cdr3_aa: CASSLARGLTYTGELFF
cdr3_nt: TGCGCCAGCAGCTTGGCCAGGGGACTAACCTACACCGGGGAGCTGTTTTTT

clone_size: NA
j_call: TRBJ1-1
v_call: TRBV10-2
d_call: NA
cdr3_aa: CASSRLARGNTEAFF
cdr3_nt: TGCGCCAGCAGTCGGTTAGCCAGGGGGAACACTGAAGCTTTCTTT

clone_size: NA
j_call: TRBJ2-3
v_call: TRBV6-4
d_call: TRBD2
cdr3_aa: CASRSLAGKYSTDTQYF
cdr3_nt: TGTGCCAGCAGATCCCTAGCGGGAAAATATTCCACAGATACGCAGTATTTT

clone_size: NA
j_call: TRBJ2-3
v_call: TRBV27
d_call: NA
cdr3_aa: CASSYGTGWLAGADTQYF
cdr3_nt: TGTGCCAGCAGTTATGGGACAGGGTGGCTAGCGGGAGCAGATACGCAGTATTTT

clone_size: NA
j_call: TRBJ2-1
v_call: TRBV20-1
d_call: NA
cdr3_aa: CSAIWQNEQFF
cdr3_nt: TGCAGTGCTATTTGGCAAAATGAGCAGTTCTTC

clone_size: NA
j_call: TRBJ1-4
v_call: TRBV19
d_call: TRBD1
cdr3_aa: CASSILEGALEKLFF
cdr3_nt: TGTGCCAGTAGTATATTAGAGGGGGCTTTGGAAAAACTGTTTTTT

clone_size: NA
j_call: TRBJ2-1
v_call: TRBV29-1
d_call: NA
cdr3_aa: CSVELRYNEQFF
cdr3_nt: TGCAGCGTTGAGCTCAGGTACAATGAGCAGTTCTTC

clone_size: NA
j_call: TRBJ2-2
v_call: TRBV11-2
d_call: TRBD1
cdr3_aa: CATPRGRQGTGELFF
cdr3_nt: TGTGCCACCCCGCGTGGGCGACAGGGGACCGGGGAGCTGTTTTTT

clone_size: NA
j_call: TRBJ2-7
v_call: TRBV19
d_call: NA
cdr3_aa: CASSMRVEYEQYF
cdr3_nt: TGTGCCAGTAGTATGAGAGTCGAGTACGAGCAGTACTTC

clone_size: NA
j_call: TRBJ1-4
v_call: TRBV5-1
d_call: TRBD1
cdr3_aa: CASSLRGLAGQGATNEKLFF
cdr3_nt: TGCGCCAGCAGCTTGCGGGGGCTGGCGGGACAGGGCGCAACTAATGAAAAACTGTTTTTT

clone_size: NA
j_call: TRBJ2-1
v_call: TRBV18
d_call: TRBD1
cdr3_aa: CASSPPNSGTGVYNEQFF
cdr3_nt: TGTGCCAGCTCACCACCGAATTCTGGGACAGGAGTTTACAATGAGCAGTTCTTC

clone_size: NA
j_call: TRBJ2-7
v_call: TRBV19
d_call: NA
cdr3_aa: CASSTPTGGASYEQYF
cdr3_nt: TGTGCCAGTAGTACCCCGACCGGTGGGGCCTCCTACGAGCAGTACTTC

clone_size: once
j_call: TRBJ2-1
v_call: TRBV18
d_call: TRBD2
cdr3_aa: CASSMGTSGYNEQFF
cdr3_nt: TGTGCCAGCTCTATGGGGACTAGCGGCTACAATGAGCAGTTCTTC

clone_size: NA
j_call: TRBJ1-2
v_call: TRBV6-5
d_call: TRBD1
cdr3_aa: CASPTGAGYTF
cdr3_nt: TGTGCCAGTCCAACAGGGGCTGGCTACACCTTC

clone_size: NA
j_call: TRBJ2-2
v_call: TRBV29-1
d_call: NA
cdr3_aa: CSVGKGAATGELFF
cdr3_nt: TGCAGCGTTGGTAAGGGAGCGGCAACCGGGGAGCTGTTTTTT

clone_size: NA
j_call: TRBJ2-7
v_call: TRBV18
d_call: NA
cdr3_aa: CASSPVQQAYEQYF
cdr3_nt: TGTGCCAGCTCACCGGTTCAACAGGCCTACGAGCAGTACTTC

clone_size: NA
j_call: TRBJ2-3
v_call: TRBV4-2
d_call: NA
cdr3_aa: CASSQDVLADTQYF
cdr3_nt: TGTGCCAGCAGCCAAGATGTGCTAGCCGATACGCAGTATTTT

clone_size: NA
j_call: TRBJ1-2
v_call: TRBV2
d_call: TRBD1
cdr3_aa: CATIRPGQGDGYTF
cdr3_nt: TGTGCCACCATTCGCCCGGGACAGGGAGACGGCTACACCTTC

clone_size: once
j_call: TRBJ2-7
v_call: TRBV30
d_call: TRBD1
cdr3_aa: CAWSTDRGHEQYF
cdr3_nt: TGTGCCTGGAGCACCGACAGGGGCCACGAGCAGTACTTC

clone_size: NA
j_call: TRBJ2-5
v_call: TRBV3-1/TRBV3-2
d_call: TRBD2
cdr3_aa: CASSPTLLPGLAKQETQYF
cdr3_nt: TGTGCCAGCAGCCCAACCCTCTTACCCGGACTAGCCAAACAAGAGACCCAGTACTTC

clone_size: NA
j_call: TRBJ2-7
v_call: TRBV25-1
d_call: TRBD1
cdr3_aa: CATRRTGASYEQYF
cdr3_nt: TGTGCCACCCGACGGACAGGGGCGAGTTACGAGCAGTACTTC

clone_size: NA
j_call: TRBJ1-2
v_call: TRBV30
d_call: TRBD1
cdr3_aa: CACVAGTGGNYGYTF
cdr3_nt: TGTGCCTGTGTCGCCGGGACAGGGGGTAACTATGGCTACACCTTC

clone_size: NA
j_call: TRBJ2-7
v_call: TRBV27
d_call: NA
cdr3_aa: CASGKGRQGEQYF
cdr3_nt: TGTGCCAGCGGAAAGGGGCGGCAGGGCGAGCAGTACTTC

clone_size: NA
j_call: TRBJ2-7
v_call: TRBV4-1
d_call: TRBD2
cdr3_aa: CASSPSSGTSGRRTYEQYF
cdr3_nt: TGCGCCAGCAGCCCCAGTTCCGGGACTAGCGGGAGAAGAACCTACGAGCAGTACTTC